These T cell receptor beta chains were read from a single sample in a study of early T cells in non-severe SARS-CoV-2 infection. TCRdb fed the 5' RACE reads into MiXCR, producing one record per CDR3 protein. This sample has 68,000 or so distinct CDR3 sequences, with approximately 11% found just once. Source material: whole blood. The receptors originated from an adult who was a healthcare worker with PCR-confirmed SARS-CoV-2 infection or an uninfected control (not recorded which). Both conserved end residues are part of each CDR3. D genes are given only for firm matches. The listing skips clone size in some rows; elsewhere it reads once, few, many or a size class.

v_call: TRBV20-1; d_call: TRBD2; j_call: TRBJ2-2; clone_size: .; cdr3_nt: TGCAGTGCGGCCCCCAGCGGGAGGGTCCACACCGGGGAGCTGTTTTTT; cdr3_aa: CSAAPSGRVHTGELFF
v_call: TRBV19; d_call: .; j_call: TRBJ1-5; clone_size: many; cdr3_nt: TGTGCCAGTAAGGATGGGACGGGCAATCAGCCCCAGCATTTT; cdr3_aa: CASKDGTGNQPQHF
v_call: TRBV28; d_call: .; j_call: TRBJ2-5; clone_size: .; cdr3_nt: TGTGCCAGCGCATCGGACCCAACACAGACCCAGTACTTC; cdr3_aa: CASASDPTQTQYF
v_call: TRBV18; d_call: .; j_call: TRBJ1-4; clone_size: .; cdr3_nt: TGTGCCAGCTCACCACCAAACAGGGAAGGACTGGAACTGTTTTTT; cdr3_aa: CASSPPNREGLELFF
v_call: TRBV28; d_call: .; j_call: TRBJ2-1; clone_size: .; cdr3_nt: TGTGCCAGCAGTTTGGTTGGGGGGGCTTACATTTATGAGCAGTTCTTC; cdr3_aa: CASSLVGGAYIYEQFF
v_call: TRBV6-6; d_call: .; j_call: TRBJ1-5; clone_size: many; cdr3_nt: TGTGCCAGCAGTCTCCGGACAAGCAATCAGCCCCAGCATTTT; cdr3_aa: CASSLRTSNQPQHF
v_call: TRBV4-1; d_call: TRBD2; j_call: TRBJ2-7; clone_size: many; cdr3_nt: TGCGCCAGCAGCCAACTAGCGGGGACCTACGAGCAGTACTTC; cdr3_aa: CASSQLAGTYEQYF
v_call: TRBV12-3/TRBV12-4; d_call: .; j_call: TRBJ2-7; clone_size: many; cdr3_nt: TGTGCCAGCACCCTGGCCCAAACGGGGGAGCAGTACTTC; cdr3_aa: CASTLAQTGEQYF
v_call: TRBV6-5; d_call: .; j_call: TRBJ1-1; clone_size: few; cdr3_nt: TGTGCCAGCACCGAGGCTGGACGGGAGCCACGGAAAGCTTTCTTT; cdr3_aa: CASTEAGREPRKAFF
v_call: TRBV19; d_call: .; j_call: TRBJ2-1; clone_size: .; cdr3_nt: TGTGCCAGTAGTATAGGGGGCCAGCGGGTCTCCAATGAGCAGTTCTTC; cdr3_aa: CASSIGGQRVSNEQFF
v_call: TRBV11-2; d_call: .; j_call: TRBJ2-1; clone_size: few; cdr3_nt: TGTGCCAGCAGCTTGACGTTGGTGGGCGAATTTGGATCCTACAATGAGCAGTTCTTC; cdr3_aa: CASSLTLVGEFGSYNEQFF
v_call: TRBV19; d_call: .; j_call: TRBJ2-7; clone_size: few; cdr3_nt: TGTGCCAGTAGGGCCGGGAGCACCTACGAGCAGTACTTC; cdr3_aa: CASRAGSTYEQYF
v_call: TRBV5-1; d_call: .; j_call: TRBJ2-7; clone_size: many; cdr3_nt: TGCGCCAGCAGCTTTGATTCCAGGTCTAGGGAGCAGTACTTC; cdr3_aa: CASSFDSRSREQYF
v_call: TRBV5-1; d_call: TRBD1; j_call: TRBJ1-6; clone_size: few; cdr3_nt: TGCGCCAGCAGCTTGGGACAGGGGCATAATTCACCCCTCCACTTT; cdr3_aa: CASSLGQGHNSPLHF
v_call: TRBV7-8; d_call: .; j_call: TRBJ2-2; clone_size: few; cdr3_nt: TGTGCCAGCAGCTATTTAACGGCGGGACTCGCGAACACCGGGGAGCTGTTTTTT; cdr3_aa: CASSYLTAGLANTGELFF
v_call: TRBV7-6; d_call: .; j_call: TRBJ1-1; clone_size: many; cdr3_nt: TGTGCCAGCAGCTTAAGCTCCAACACTGAAGCTTTCTTT; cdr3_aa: CASSLSSNTEAFF
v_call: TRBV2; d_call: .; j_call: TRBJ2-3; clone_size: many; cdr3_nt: TGTGCCAGCAGTAAAGACAGATACACAGATACGCAGTATTTT; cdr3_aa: CASSKDRYTDTQYF
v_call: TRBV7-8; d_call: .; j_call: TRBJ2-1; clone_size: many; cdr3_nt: TGTGCCAGCAGCTCCGTCGTAGCCCGGGGGAGCTCCTACAATGAGCAGTTCTTC; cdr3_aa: CASSSVVARGSSYNEQFF
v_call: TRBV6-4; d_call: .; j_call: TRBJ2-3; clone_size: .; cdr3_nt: TGTGCCAGCAGTGAGGGATCGGCCGATACGCAGTATTTT; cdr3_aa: CASSEGSADTQYF
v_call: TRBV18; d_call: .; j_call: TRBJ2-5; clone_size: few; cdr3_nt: TGTGCCAGCTCACCACCGGGAGGCAAAGAGACCCAGTACTTC; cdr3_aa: CASSPPGGKETQYF
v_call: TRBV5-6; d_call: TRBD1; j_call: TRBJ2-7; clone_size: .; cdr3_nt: TGTGCCAGCAGCTACGCCGGGACAGGGGGCAAGCAGTACTTC; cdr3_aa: CASSYAGTGGKQYF
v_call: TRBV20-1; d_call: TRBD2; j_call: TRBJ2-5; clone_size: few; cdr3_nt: TGCAGTGCTTATTCTGGCGTGGACGGGAGGGCAAGCGAGACCCAGTACTTC; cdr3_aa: CSAYSGVDGRASETQYF
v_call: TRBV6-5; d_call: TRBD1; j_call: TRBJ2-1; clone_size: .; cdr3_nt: TGTGCCAGCAGCCCCTTACCCGGGACAGGGAACTACAATGAGCAGTTCTTC; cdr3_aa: CASSPLPGTGNYNEQFF
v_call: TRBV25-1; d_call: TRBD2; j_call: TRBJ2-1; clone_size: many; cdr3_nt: TGTGCCAGCAGTGAACCGGGGCTGGGACTAGGGGGTAATGAGCAGTTCTTC; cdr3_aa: CASSEPGLGLGGNEQFF
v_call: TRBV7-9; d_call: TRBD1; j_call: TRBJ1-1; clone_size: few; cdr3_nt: TGTGCCAGCAGCTGGACCGGGACAGGGGTCACTGAAGCTTTCTTT; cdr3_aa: CASSWTGTGVTEAFF
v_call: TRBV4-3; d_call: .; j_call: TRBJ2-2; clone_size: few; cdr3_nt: TGCGCCAGCAGCCAAGGAGGCGACACCGGGGAGCTGTTTTTT; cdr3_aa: CASSQGGDTGELFF
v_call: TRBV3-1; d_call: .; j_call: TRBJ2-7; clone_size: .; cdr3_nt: TGTGCCAGCAGCCAAGATCGGATCTCCTACGAGCAGTACTTC; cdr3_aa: CASSQDRISYEQYF
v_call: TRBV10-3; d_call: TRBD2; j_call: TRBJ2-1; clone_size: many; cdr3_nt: TGTGCCATCAGCCCAAGGCAGCGGGAGGGCCTCAATGAGCAGTTCTTC; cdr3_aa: CAISPRQREGLNEQFF
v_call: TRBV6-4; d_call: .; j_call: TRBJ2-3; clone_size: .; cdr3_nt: TGTGCCAGCAGTGCCGCCGAGAGTGGCACAGATACGCAGTATTTT; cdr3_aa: CASSAAESGTDTQYF
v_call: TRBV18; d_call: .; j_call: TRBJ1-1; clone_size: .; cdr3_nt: TGTGCCAGCTCACCCGAACACAACCCTAACACTGAAGCTTTCTTT; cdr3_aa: CASSPEHNPNTEAFF
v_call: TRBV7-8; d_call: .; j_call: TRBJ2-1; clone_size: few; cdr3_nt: TGTGCCAGCAGCTCATCCAGCGCGGGGCCTACCTACAATGAGCAGTTCTTC; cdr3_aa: CASSSSSAGPTYNEQFF
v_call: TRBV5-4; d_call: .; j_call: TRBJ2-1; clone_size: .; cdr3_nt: TGTGCCAGCAGCTTACCGGGAACAAGCTCCTACAATGAGCAGTTCTTC; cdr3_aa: CASSLPGTSSYNEQFF
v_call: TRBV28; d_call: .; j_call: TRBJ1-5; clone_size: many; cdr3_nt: TGTGCCAGCAGTCTCACAGGTAGCCTACAGCCCCAGCATTTT; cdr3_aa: CASSLTGSLQPQHF